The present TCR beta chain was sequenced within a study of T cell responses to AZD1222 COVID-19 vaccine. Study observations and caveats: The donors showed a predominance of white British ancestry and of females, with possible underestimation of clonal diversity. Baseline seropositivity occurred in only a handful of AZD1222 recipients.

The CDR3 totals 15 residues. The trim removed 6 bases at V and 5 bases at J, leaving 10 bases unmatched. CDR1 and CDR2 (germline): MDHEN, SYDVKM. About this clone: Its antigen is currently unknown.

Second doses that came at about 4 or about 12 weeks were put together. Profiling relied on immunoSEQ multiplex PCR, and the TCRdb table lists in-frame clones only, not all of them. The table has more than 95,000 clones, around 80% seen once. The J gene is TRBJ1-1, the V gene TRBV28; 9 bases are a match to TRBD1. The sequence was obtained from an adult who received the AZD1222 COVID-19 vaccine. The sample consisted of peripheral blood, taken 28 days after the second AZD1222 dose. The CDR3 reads CASREGGQGRTEAFF. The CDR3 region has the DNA TGTGCCAGCAGAGAGGGGGGACAGGGCCGTACTGAAGCTTTCTTT.